The rows below give T cell receptor beta chains drawn from one sample of a study of Ad26.COV2.S vaccination and SARS-CoV-2 variants. TCRdb keeps only in-frame clones here, not all; method: immunoSEQ multiplex PCR. The sample carries 300,000 to 500,000 clones, 75% to 90% recorded once. The sequences come from peripheral blood, collected in a trial of Ad26.COV2.S vaccine versus placebo. The receptors stem from a person between 18 and 65 years old who received the Ad26.COV2.S COVID-19 vaccine or a placebo. Each CDR3 is given with its conserved first and last residue. The D gene is left open where the match is weak. Only part of the rows carry a size: once, few, many, or a class if the clone is expanded.

D: TRBD2; size: once; V: TRBV9; J: TRBJ2-1; DNA: TGTGCCAGCAGCGTAGCCCGGACTAGCGGGGGGGCCTCCTACAATGAGCAGTTCTTC; CDR3: CASSVARTSGGASYNEQFF
D: .; size: .; V: TRBV5-1; J: TRBJ2-7; DNA: TGCGCCAGCAGCCCAGGGACTTACAGCGGATTTTCCTACGAGCAGTACTTC; CDR3: CASSPGTYSGFSYEQYF
D: .; size: .; V: TRBV18; J: TRBJ2-5; DNA: TGTGCCAGCTCACCAATGGGACCAACTTTCCAAGAGACCCAGTACTTC; CDR3: CASSPMGPTFQETQYF
D: .; size: .; V: TRBV7-8; J: TRBJ1-1; DNA: TGTGCCAGCAGCTTTATCCATCCGGGTCTGGGGACTGAAGCTTTCTTT; CDR3: CASSFIHPGLGTEAFF
D: TRBD2; size: .; V: TRBV24-1; J: TRBJ2-5; DNA: TGTGCCACCAGTGACGCGGGGGGGAGCGAGACCCAGTACTTC; CDR3: CATSDAGGSETQYF
D: .; size: .; V: TRBV7-9; J: TRBJ2-1; DNA: TGTGCCAGCAGCTCCCCACCCCGGAACAATGAGCAGTTCTTC; CDR3: CASSSPPRNNEQFF
D: .; size: few; V: TRBV5-4; J: TRBJ1-3; DNA: TGTGCCAGCAGCTTGGACCCGTTCTCTGGAAACACCATATATTTT; CDR3: CASSLDPFSGNTIYF
D: TRBD1; size: .; V: TRBV27; J: TRBJ1-4; DNA: TGTGCCAGACAGACAGGGGAAAGTTGTAACGGCAATGAAAAACTGTTTTTT; CDR3: CARQTGESCNGNEKLFF
D: TRBD1; size: .; V: TRBV7-9; J: TRBJ1-2; DNA: TGTGCCAGCAGCACCGGACAGGGGCAAATTTATGGCTACACCTTC; CDR3: CASSTGQGQIYGYTF
D: .; size: .; V: TRBV19; J: TRBJ1-1; DNA: TGTGCCAGTAGTTTTCGGGGGAGGAACACTGAAGCTTTCTTT; CDR3: CASSFRGRNTEAFF
D: .; size: .; V: TRBV12-3/TRBV12-4; J: TRBJ2-5; DNA: TGTGCCAGCAGTATGGTCAGGGAGACCCAGTACTTC; CDR3: CASSMVRETQYF